This is a list of T cell receptor beta chains from one sample in a study of cytotoxic CD8 clonotypes in ibrutinib-treated CLL. Profiling relied on immunoSEQ multiplex PCR, and the TCRdb table lists in-frame clones only, not all of them. This table has 300,000 or so clones, 67% appearing once. The sample here was PBMCs, taken after 36 months of ibrutinib treatment. The receptors were sampled from a human donor with chronic lymphocytic leukemia. CDR3s include the opening cysteine and the closing phenylalanine or tryptophan. A D gene is named only where the DNA matches it firmly. Where a row states a size, it is once, few, many or the class of an expanded clone; other rows omit it.

J	size	D	V	CDR3	DNA
TRBJ1-2	.	TRBD1	TRBV9	CASSGSQGAGGYTF	TGTGCCAGCAGCGGATCCCAGGGGGCGGGTGGCTACACCTTC
TRBJ2-2	.	.	TRBV5-1	CASSPHTGGELFF	TGCGCCAGCAGCCCCCACACCGGCGGGGAGCTGTTTTTT
TRBJ2-5	once	TRBD1	TRBV28	CASSLGDRQETQYF	TGTGCCAGCAGTTTAGGGGACAGACAAGAGACCCAGTACTTC
TRBJ1-1	.	TRBD1	TRBV27	CASSSLTGGYTEAFF	TGTGCCAGCAGTTCGCTTACAGGGGGCTACACTGAAGCTTTCTTT
TRBJ1-4	.	.	TRBV28	CASSLFAGRDEKLFF	TGTGCCAGCAGTTTATTTGCAGGGCGGGATGAAAAACTGTTTTTT
TRBJ1-2	few	.	TRBV4-3	CASSHWGELWGGYTF	TGCGCCAGCAGCCATTGGGGGGAATTGTGGGGAGGCTACACCTTC
TRBJ2-7	.	TRBD1	TRBV28	CASSFDTGGYEQYF	TGTGCCAGCAGTTTTGACACAGGGGGATACGAGCAGTACTTC
TRBJ1-2	.	TRBD1	TRBV5-4	CASSDTGGSGYTF	TGTGCCAGCAGCGATACAGGGGGATCTGGCTACACCTTC
TRBJ2-7	.	.	TRBV2	CAIGGTGEQYF	TGTGCCATCGGGGGAACTGGCGAGCAGTACTTC
TRBJ2-5	few	.	TRBV10-2	CASSEQAGEQETQYF	TGCGCCAGCAGTGAGCAGGCAGGGGAGCAAGAGACCCAGTACTTC
TRBJ2-1	.	TRBD1	TRBV4-2	CASSHGQGRDEQFF	TGTGCCAGCAGCCACGGACAGGGGAGAGATGAGCAGTTCTTC
TRBJ2-2	.	TRBD2	TRBV9	CASSAGLPNTGELFF	TGTGCCAGCAGCGCGGGACTACCGAACACCGGGGAGCTGTTTTTT
TRBJ1-5	few	.	TRBV27	CASSLSGVPGPGGPQHF	TGTGCCAGCAGTTTATCAGGGGTACCCGGTCCTGGCGGGCCCCAGCATTTT
TRBJ2-2	.	TRBD1	TRBV6-6	CASSYRTGAGELFF	TGTGCCAGCAGTTACCGGACAGGCGCCGGGGAGCTGTTTTTT
TRBJ2-7	.	TRBD2	TRBV7-3	CASSLGLAFHEQYF	TGTGCCAGCAGCCTCGGACTAGCTTTCCACGAGCAGTACTTC
TRBJ2-1	.	TRBD2	TRBV7-2	CASSSSTSAAFEQFF	TGTGCCAGCAGCTCTTCAACTAGCGCCGCGTTTGAGCAGTTCTTC
TRBJ2-5	.	TRBD2	TRBV6-1	CASSDWIWREGETQYF	TGTGCCAGCAGTGATTGGATTTGGAGGGAGGGGGAGACCCAGTACTTC
TRBJ2-7	.	TRBD2	TRBV13	CASSVLAGESSYEQYF	TGTGCCAGCAGCGTACTAGCGGGAGAAAGCTCCTACGAGCAGTACTTC
TRBJ2-6	.	TRBD2	TRBV7-2	CASSLWASGGAAGANVLTF	TGTGCCAGCAGCTTATGGGCCAGCGGGGGGGCGGCTGGGGCCAACGTCCTGACTTTC
TRBJ1-5	few	.	TRBV9	CASSVTGGSNQPQHF	TGTGCCAGCAGCGTAACGGGGGGTAGCAATCAGCCCCAGCATTTT
TRBJ2-3	.	TRBD1	TRBV19	CASRKGGTGADPLTQYF	TGTGCCAGTAGGAAGGGGGGGACAGGGGCCGATCCCCTTACGCAGTATTTT
TRBJ2-3	.	.	TRBV5-4	CASSLGYPSTDTQYF	TGTGCCAGCAGCTTGGGATACCCCAGCACAGATACGCAGTATTTT
TRBJ1-1	.	TRBD1	TRBV5-6	CASSQDRGEAFF	TGTGCCAGCAGCCAGGACAGGGGCGAAGCTTTCTTT
TRBJ2-3	.	TRBD2	TRBV18	CASSPGFYAGGQRSGVTDTQYF	TGTGCCAGCTCACCCGGTTTCTACGCGGGGGGCCAAAGATCCGGAGTAACAGATACGCAGTATTTT
TRBJ1-1	few	TRBD1	TRBV18	CASSPLGTANTEAFF	TGTGCCAGCTCACCACTAGGGACAGCGAACACTGAAGCTTTCTTT
TRBJ2-7	.	TRBD2	TRBV7-2	CASSRGSLFTGEQYF	TGTGCCAGCAGTCGCGGGAGCCTCTTTACGGGAGAGCAGTACTTC
TRBJ2-6	once	.	TRBV7-9	CASSSHDRLSGANVLTF	TGTGCCAGCAGCTCGCATGACAGGCTCTCTGGGGCCAACGTCCTGACTTTC
TRBJ2-7	.	.	TRBV7-2	CASSLDPGGSREQYF	TGTGCCAGCAGCTTAGATCCAGGCGGATCACGCGAGCAGTACTTC
TRBJ2-1	.	TRBD2	TRBV7-2	CASSWGLAGPPGNEQFF	TGTGCCAGCAGCTGGGGACTAGCGGGGCCCCCGGGCAATGAGCAGTTCTTC
TRBJ1-2	.	TRBD1	TRBV4-1	CASRHPGQGFGYTF	TGCGCCAGCAGACATCCGGGACAGGGGTTTGGCTACACCTTC
TRBJ2-2	.	.	TRBV5-5	CASSLEGRGTGELFF	TGTGCCAGCAGCTTGGAGGGAAGGGGCACCGGGGAGCTGTTTTTT
TRBJ2-7	.	.	TRBV13	CASSSRGARTDVYEQYF	TGTGCCAGCAGCTCCAGGGGGGCCAGGACAGACGTATACGAGCAGTACTTC
TRBJ2-7	.	TRBD1	TRBV27	CASSPYGTGGTQYF	TGTGCCAGCAGTCCTTACGGGACAGGGGGCACGCAGTACTTC
TRBJ1-4	.	.	TRBV2	CASSEYPRDLSNEKLFF	TGTGCCAGCAGTGAATACCCCAGGGATCTATCTAATGAAAAACTGTTTTTT
TRBJ2-7	few	.	TRBV5-4	CASSLEGRREQYF	TGTGCCAGCAGCTTGGAGGGGAGACGCGAGCAGTACTTC